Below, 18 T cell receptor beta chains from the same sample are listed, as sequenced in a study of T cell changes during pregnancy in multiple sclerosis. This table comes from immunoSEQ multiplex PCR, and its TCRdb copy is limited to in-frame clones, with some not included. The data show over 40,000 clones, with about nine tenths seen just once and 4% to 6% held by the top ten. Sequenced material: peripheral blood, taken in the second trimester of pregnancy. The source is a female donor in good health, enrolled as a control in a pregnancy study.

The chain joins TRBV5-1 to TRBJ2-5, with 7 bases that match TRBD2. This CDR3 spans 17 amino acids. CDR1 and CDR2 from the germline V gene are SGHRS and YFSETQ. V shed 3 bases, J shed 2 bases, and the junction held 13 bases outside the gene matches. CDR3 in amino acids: CASSSGLSGPLQETQYF. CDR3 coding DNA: TGCGCCAGCAGCTCCGGCCTTAGCGGGCCCCTTCAAGAGACCCAGTACTTC.

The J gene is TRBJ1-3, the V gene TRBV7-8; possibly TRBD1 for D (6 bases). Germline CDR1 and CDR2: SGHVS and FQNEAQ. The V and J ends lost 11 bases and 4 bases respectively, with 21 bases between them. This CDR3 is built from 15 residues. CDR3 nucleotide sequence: TGTGCCTCTTCCGCGGGGGCGACGAGAGGAAACACCATATATTTT. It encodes CASSAGATRGNTIYF.

CDR3 nucleotide sequence: TGTGCCAGCAGCTTGCCCGGGACAGGGCCTGAAGCTTTCTTT. The encoded protein is CASSLPGTGPEAFF. This chain links TRBV28 with TRBJ1-1, with 9 bases matching TRBD1. V was pared by 6 bases and J by 6 bases, with 8 bases of the junction left unmatched. This CDR3 is 14 amino acids long. Germline-derived CDR1 and CDR2 are MDHEN and SYDVKM.

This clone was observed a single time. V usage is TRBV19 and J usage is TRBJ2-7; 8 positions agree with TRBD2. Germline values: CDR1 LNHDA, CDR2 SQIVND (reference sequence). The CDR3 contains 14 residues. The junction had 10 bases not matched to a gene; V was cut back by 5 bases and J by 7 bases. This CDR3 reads CASSDGGAVREQYF. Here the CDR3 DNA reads TGTGCCAGTAGTGACGGGGGGGCCGTCAGGGAGCAGTACTTC.

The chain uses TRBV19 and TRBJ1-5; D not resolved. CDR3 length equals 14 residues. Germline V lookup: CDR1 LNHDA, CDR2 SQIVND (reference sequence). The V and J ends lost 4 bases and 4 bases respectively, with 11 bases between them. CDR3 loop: CASSTQNSNQPQHF. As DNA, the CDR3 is TGTGCCAGTAGTACACAGAATTCTAATCAGCCCCAGCATTTT.

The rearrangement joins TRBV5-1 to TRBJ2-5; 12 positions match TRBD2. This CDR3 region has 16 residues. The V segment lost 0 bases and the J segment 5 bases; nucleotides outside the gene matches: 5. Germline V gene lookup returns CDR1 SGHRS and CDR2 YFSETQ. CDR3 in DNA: TGCGCCAGCAGCTTGGCTCCTAGCGGGAGGGAGGAGACCCAGTACTTC. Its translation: CASSLAPSGREETQYF.

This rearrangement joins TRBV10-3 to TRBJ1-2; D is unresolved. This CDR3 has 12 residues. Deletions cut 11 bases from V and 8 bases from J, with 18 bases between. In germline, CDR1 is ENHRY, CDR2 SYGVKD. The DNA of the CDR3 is TGTGCCTCCACGGTAGCGGGGAGGGGCTACACCTTC. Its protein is CASTVAGRGYTF.

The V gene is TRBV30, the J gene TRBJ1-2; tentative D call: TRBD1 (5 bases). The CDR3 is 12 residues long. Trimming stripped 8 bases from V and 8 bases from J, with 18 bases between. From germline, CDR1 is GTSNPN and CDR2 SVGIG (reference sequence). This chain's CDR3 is CASTTGAEGYTF. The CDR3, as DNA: TGTGCCAGTACCACTGGGGCAGAGGGCTACACCTTC.

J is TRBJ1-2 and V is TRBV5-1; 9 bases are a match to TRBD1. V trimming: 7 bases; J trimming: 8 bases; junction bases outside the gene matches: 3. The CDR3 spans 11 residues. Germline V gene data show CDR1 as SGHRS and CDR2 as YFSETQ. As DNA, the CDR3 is TGCGCCAGCGGACAGGGGTCGGGCTACACCTTC. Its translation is CASGQGSGYTF.

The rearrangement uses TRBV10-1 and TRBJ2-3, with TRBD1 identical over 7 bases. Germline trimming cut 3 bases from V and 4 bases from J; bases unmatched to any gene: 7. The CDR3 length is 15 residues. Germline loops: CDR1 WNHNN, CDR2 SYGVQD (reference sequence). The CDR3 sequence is CASSEAGGGSDTQYF. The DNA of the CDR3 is TGCGCCAGCAGTGAAGCAGGGGGTGGATCAGATACGCAGTATTTT.

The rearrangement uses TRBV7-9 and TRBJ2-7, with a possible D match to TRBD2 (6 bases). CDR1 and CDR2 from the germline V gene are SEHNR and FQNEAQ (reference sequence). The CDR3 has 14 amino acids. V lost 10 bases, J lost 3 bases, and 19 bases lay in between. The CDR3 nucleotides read TGTGCCACCAGTGTGAGGGCGGGATTCTACGAGCAGTACTTC. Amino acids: CATSVRAGFYEQYF.

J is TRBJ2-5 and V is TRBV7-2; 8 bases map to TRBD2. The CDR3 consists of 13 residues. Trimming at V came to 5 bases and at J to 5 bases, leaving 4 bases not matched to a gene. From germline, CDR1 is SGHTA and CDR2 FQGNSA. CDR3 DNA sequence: TGTGCCAGCAGCCTCGGACTAGCTGAGACCCAGTACTTC. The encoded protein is CASSLGLAETQYF.

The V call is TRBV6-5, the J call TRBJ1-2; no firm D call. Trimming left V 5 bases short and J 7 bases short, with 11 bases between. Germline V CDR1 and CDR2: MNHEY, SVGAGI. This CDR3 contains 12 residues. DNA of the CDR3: TGTGCCAGCAGTCTGGAGGGAGGTGGCTACACCTTC. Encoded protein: CASSLEGGGYTF.

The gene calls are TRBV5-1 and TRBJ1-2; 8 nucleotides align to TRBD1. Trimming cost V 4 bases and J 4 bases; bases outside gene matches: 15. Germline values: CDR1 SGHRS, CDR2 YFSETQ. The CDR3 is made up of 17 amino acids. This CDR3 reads CASSTIPTGANPYGYTF. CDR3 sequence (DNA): TGCGCCAGCAGCACAATTCCGACAGGGGCGAATCCCTATGGCTACACCTTC.

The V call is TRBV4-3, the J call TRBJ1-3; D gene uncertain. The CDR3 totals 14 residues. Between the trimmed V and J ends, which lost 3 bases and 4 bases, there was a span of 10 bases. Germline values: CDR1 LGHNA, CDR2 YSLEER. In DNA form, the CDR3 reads TGCGCCAGCAGCCAGGATGGGGAGGGAAACACCATATATTTT. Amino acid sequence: CASSQDGEGNTIYF.

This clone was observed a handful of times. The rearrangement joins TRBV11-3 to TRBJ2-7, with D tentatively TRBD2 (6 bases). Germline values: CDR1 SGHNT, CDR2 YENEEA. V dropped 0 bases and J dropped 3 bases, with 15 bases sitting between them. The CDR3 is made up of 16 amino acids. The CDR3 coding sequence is TGTGCCAGCAGCTTAGATTGGGGGACGGGGGACTACGAGCAGTACTTC. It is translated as CASSLDWGTGDYEQYF.

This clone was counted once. The CDR3 DNA reads as TGTGCCAGCAGCCAAGATGGACAGGGGGCCGCTGGCTACACCTTC. Protein product: CASSQDGQGAAGYTF. The chain is built from TRBV4-2 and TRBJ1-2, with 11 positions matching TRBD1. Looked up from germline, CDR1 is LGHNA and CDR2 is YNFKEQ. CDR3 length: 15 residues. The V segment lost 0 bases and the J segment 7 bases; nucleotides outside the gene matches: 4.

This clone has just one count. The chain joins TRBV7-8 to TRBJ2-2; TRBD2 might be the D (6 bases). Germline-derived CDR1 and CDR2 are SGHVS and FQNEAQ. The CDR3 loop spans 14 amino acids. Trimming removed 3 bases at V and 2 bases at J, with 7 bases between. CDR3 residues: CASSLGGNTGELFF. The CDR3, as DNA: TGTGCCAGCAGCTTGGGGGGTAACACCGGGGAGCTGTTTTTT.